This entry lists 25 T cell receptor beta chains sequenced from one sample in a study of shared clonotypes between healthy human individuals. Naive CD8 cells lacked CD45RO, underwent positive selection for CCR7 and left out terminally differentiated effector memory CD45RA+ cells. Only in-frame clones appear in the TCRdb table, and some are missing; sequencing was by immunoSEQ multiplex PCR. The data show about 2.1 million clones, around 95% seen once. Material: naive CD8+ T cells from PBMCs. The origin of the receptors is a man between 18 and 29 years old in good health. Some clones in this sample may be carry-over from other donors' samples.

The V and J genes are TRBV28 and TRBJ2-7; a weak D match, TRBD1 (6 bases). V was cut by 6 bases and J by 5 bases, with 20 bases left in between. The CDR3 sequence is 15 residues long. Germline CDR1 MDHEN, CDR2 SYDVKM. The CDR3, as DNA: TGTGCCAGCAGCCCCCCGTGGGACACCGTAGACGAGCAGTACTTC. This translates into CASSPPWDTVDEQYF.

The chain links TRBV7-9 to TRBJ2-1; D may match TRBD1 or TRBD2 (5 bases each). The length of the CDR3 is 13 residues. Germline V gene lookup returns CDR1 SEHNR and CDR2 FQNEAQ (reference sequence). V lost 5 bases to trimming and J lost 7 bases, with 12 bases between them. CDR3 protein: CASSLGVANEQFF. CDR3 nucleotides: TGTGCCAGCAGCCTGGGGGTAGCAAATGAGCAGTTCTTC.

The gene calls are TRBV7-9 and TRBJ2-2; 7 bases agree with TRBD2. Trimming removed 4 bases from V and 4 bases from J; junction bases left unmatched: 9. The CDR3 covers 16 residues. The germline CDR1 and CDR2 sequences are SEHNR and FQNEAQ (reference sequence). CDR3: CASSYYGGEGTGELFF. CDR3 sequence (DNA): TGTGCCAGCAGCTATTATGGAGGGGAGGGCACCGGGGAGCTGTTTTTT.

The chain has TRBV6-5 and TRBJ2-1, with 8 bases aligning to TRBD1. The junction had 9 bases not matched to a gene; V was cut back by 6 bases and J by 8 bases. Germline CDR1 and CDR2: MNHEY and SVGAGI. The CDR3 has 14 residues. CDR3 in amino acids: CASSRTGRFDEQFF. DNA of the CDR3: TGTGCCAGCAGCAGGACAGGGAGATTCGATGAGCAGTTCTTC.

This sequence joins TRBV14 and TRBJ1-2; no clear D. Germline V gene data show CDR1 as SGHDN and CDR2 as FVKESK. The CDR3 sequence is 13 residues long. The V end lost 5 bases, the J end lost 6 bases, and 13 bases lay between the germline ends. The CDR3: CASSVGHGDGYTF. DNA of the CDR3: TGTGCCAGCAGCGTTGGCCATGGGGATGGCTACACCTTC.

The genes are TRBV6-1 and TRBJ2-1; D perhaps matches TRBD1 (6 bases). Per the germline V gene, CDR1 is MNHNS and CDR2 is SASEGT. V was clipped by 6 bases and J by 5 bases, with 11 bases between them. The CDR3 length is 13 residues. This chain's CDR3 is CASRVDRNNEQFF. The CDR3 coding sequence is TGTGCCAGCAGAGTTGACAGGAACAATGAGCAGTTCTTC.

On this clone itself: This CDR3 is missing its conserved last phenylalanine or tryptophan, likely due to a read error. The genes are TRBV11-2 and TRBJ1-1; D is unclear. CDR1 is SGHAT, CDR2 FQNNGV, per germline. This CDR3 spans 16 amino acids. V gave up 1 base and J gave up 4 bases, with 16 bases separating them. CDR3 sequence (DNA): TGTGCCAGCAGCTTAGCTGTCGTACAAGTCCTCACTGAAGCTTTCCTT. Protein: CASSLAVVQVLTEAFL.

The rearrangement links TRBV14 to TRBJ2-3; D is undetermined. Trimming left V 0 bases short and J 5 bases short, with 9 bases between. The CDR3 consists of 14 residues. Germline lookup yields CDR1 SGHDN and CDR2 FVKESK. The CDR3 region is CASSQDSPGDTQYF. The DNA of the CDR3 is TGTGCCAGCAGCCAAGATAGTCCGGGAGATACGCAGTATTTT. Supplemented by reference TRBV14 and TRBJ2-3, the full variable domain reads EAGVTQFPSHSVIEKGQTVTLRCDPISGHDNLYWYRRVMGKEIKFLLHFVKESKQDESGMPNNRFLAERTGGTYSTLKVQPAELEDSGVYFCASSQDSPGDTQYFGPGTRLTVL.

The chain recombines TRBV4-1 with TRBJ2-1, with D perhaps matching TRBD1 or TRBD2 (5 bases each). The V end was cut by 1 base, the J end by 8 bases, with 12 bases between. This CDR3 region has 14 residues. CDR1 and CDR2 (germline): MGHRA, YSYEKL. The CDR3 region is CASSQVGLEDEQFF. The CDR3 DNA follows: TGCGCCAGCAGCCAAGTGGGGCTGGAGGATGAGCAGTTCTTC.

With regard to this clone: Other DNA sequences in this sample translate to the same CDR3. The J gene is TRBJ1-1, the V gene TRBV7-3; tentatively, D is TRBD1 (5 bases). V was clipped by 3 bases and J by 1 base, with 6 bases between them. Germline values: CDR1 SGHTA, CDR2 FQGTGA. This CDR3 is built from 13 residues. The CDR3 reads CASSFTGNTEAFF. The CDR3 nucleotides read TGTGCCAGCAGCTTCACAGGGAACACTGAAGCTTTCTTT. Full variable domain (outside the CDR3, taken from reference TRBV7-3 and TRBJ1-1): GAGVSQTPSNKVTEKGKYVELRCDPISGHTALYWYRQSLGQGPEFLIYFQGTGAADDSGLPNDRFFAVRPEGSVSTLKIQRTERGDSAVYLCASSFTGNTEAFFGQGTRLTVV.

The chain has TRBV9 and TRBJ2-6, with D possibly TRBD1 on 6 matching bases. There are 18 residues in the CDR3. Germline values: CDR1 SGDLS, CDR2 YYNGEE. Trimming left V 3 bases short and J 0 bases short, with 16 bases between. The CDR3 coding sequence is TGTGCCAGCAGCGGGCTTGGGACATTGAACTCTGGGGCCAACGTCCTGACTTTC. Its protein is CASSGLGTLNSGANVLTF.

The CDR3 bases are TGCAGCGTTGAGGACAGGCCCTTGGAGCAGTACTTC. Amino acids: CSVEDRPLEQYF. The chain has TRBV29-1 and TRBJ2-7; 7 bases agree with TRBD1. Trimming removed 3 bases from V and 7 bases from J; junction bases left unmatched: 6. This CDR3 contains 12 residues. CDR1 is SQVTM, CDR2 ANQGSEA, per germline.

V usage is TRBV4-2 and J usage is TRBJ2-5, with no clear D. Germline assignment: CDR1 LGHNA and CDR2 YNFKEQ. V was clipped by 4 bases and J by 2 bases, with 17 bases between them. This CDR3 region has 16 residues. CDR3 nucleotides: TGTGCCAGCAGCCCCCTGTGGGGTGAGCATCAAGAGACCCAGTACTTC. Encoded protein: CASSPLWGEHQETQYF.

The chain is built from TRBV7-3 and TRBJ2-1; 12 nucleotides agree with TRBD2. This CDR3 contains 14 residues. Per germline, CDR1 SGHTA and CDR2 FQGTGA. Losses at the gene ends were 5 bases for V and 9 bases for J; bases not matched to a gene: 5. The CDR3 nucleotides are TGTGCCAGCAGCCCTAGCGGGAGGGTAGTTGAGCAGTTCTTC. It yields the protein CASSPSGRVVEQFF.

This clone was seen a handful of times. The chain is built from TRBV7-9 and TRBJ2-7, with no clear D. This CDR3 comprises 14 residues. Trimming stripped 8 bases from V and 2 bases from J, with 16 bases between. The germline gives CDR1 SEHNR, CDR2 FQNEAQ (reference sequence). The CDR3 region is CASHTDAAAYEQYF. DNA of the CDR3: TGTGCCAGCCACACAGACGCCGCGGCCTACGAGCAGTACTTC.

The V gene is TRBV11-2, the J gene TRBJ1-4, with D unclear. The CDR3 sequence is 13 residues long. With 1 base removed from V and 8 bases from J, the gap between germline ends came to 8 bases. Germline V lookup: CDR1 SGHAT, CDR2 FQNNGV. CDR3 sequence: CASSLGPREKLFF. The CDR3 DNA sequence: TGTGCCAGCAGCTTAGGTCCGCGGGAAAAACTGTTTTTT. Together with reference TRBV11-2 and TRBJ1-4, the CDR3 gives the full variable domain: EAGVAQSPRYKIIEKRQSVAFWCNPISGHATLYWYQQILGQGPKLLIQFQNNGVVDDSQLPKDRFSAERLKGVDSTLKIQPAKLEDSAVYLCASSLGPREKLFFGSGTQLSVL.

The chain employs TRBV27 and TRBJ2-7; TRBD1 matches 8 bases. The CDR3 is 20 residues long. Germline lookup yields CDR1 MNHEY and CDR2 SMNVEV (reference sequence). Trimming at V came to 3 bases and at J to 3 bases, leaving 22 bases not matched to a gene. The CDR3 region has the DNA TGTGCCAGCAGTTTTTTTCCCTCCCGACAGGGGAGAGGGCAATTCTACGAGCAGTACTTC. It specifies CASSFFPSRQGRGQFYEQYF.

The V gene is TRBV7-9, the J gene TRBJ2-2, with D hard to call. Trimming pared 5 bases from V and 6 bases from J, leaving 10 bases between. The germline CDR1 and CDR2 sequences are SEHNR and FQNEAQ (reference sequence). The length of the CDR3 is 13 residues. CDR3 sequence (DNA): TGTGCCAGCAGCCCCATTACTGCCGGGGAGCTGTTTTTT. Protein product: CASSPITAGELFF.

The chain uses TRBV11-2 and TRBJ2-7; TRBD1 is a possible D gene (6 bases). Germline assignment: CDR1 SGHAT and CDR2 FQNNGV. The CDR3 runs 16 residues. V was shortened by 4 bases and J by 0 bases, with 16 bases between the two germline ends. CDR3 protein: CASSYPTGPSSYEQYF. Here the CDR3 DNA reads TGTGCCAGCAGCTACCCTACAGGGCCGAGCTCCTACGAGCAGTACTTC.

The chain recombines TRBV7-3 with TRBJ1-3; 8 bases fit TRBD1. The V gene's germline CDR1 is SGHTA and CDR2 FQGTGA. Unmatched junction bases numbered 7, after V lost 5 bases and J lost 4 bases. The CDR3 is made up of 15 amino acids. The CDR3 coding sequence is TGTGCCAGCAGCCCCCACCCAGGGGGCGGAAACACCATATATTTT. Protein product: CASSPHPGGGNTIYF.

The genes are TRBV5-1 and TRBJ2-7; D perhaps matches TRBD1 (5 bases). V was trimmed by 0 bases and J by 2 bases, leaving 9 bases between them. The CDR3 has 14 residues. Germline CDR1 reads SGHRS; CDR2 reads YFSETQ. The CDR3 is CASSLVGLPYEQYF. CDR3 coding DNA: TGCGCCAGCAGCTTGGTGGGGCTACCCTACGAGCAGTACTTC.

The rearrangement joins TRBV11-2 to TRBJ1-1, with a tentative D call TRBD1 (6 bases). Looked up from germline, CDR1 is SGHAT and CDR2 is FQNNGV. This CDR3 has 14 residues. V was shortened by 6 bases and J by 3 bases, with 14 bases between the two germline ends. CDR3 sequence: CASRPPGAHTEAFF. DNA of the CDR3: TGTGCCAGCAGACCCCCGGGGGCTCACACTGAAGCTTTCTTT.

DNA of the CDR3: TGCAGCGTTGACGGGGGAGTACAGGGGGCCTACGAGCAGTACTTC. This translates into CSVDGGVQGAYEQYF. The genes are TRBV29-1 and TRBJ2-7; 8 nucleotides agree with TRBD1. J lost 2 bases, V lost 3 bases, and 9 bases had no gene match. The germline gives CDR1 SQVTM, CDR2 ANQGSEA. This CDR3 has 15 amino acids.

The V call is TRBV19, the J call TRBJ1-5, with D uncertain. The V gene lost 3 bases and the J gene lost 4 bases, with 13 bases spanning the gap. Germline V gives CDR1 LNHDA, CDR2 SQIVND (reference sequence). The CDR3 length is 15 residues. The CDR3 DNA reads as TGTGCCAGTAGTATGGACGGGGATGATAATCAGCCCCAGCATTTT. It encodes CASSMDGDDNQPQHF.

This clone has only one observation. J is TRBJ1-2 and V is TRBV5-1; 9 bases fit TRBD1. Germline loops: CDR1 SGHRS, CDR2 YFSETQ. V dropped 4 bases and J dropped 5; count of bases not matched to a gene: 9. The CDR3 is made up of 15 amino acids. The CDR3 DNA sequence: TGCGCCAGCAGCCCCGTTTACGGACAGGGGTATGGCTACACCTTC. Its translation: CASSPVYGQGYGYTF. Drawing the rest from reference TRBV5-1 and TRBJ1-2, the complete variable domain is KAGVTQTPRYLIKTRGQQVTLSCSPISGHRSVSWYQQTPGQGLQFLFEYFSETQRNKGNFPGRFSGRQFSNSRSEMNVSTLELGDSALYLCASSPVYGQGYGYTFGSGTRLTVV.